Presented here are 20 T cell receptor beta chains from one specimen sequenced in a study of blood T cells in healthy people across ages. It was with a sample-barcoded 5' primer and a J-beta primer mix that a second PCR of roughly 6 to 12 cycles was run. MiXCR was run by TCRdb on the 5' RACE reads, yielding one entry per CDR3 protein. The sample includes about 780,000 distinct CDR3 sequences, less than 60% of them seen just once. Specimen: blood. These receptors came from a man at least 80 years old in good health.

CDR3 DNA: TGTGCCAGCGTAACTAGCGACTCCTACAATGAGCAGTTCTTC. Amino acids: CASVTSDSYNEQFF. This chain uses TRBV28 with TRBJ2-1, with 7 bases lining up with TRBD2. Unmatched junction bases numbered 4, after V lost 8 bases and J lost 0 bases. The CDR3 is 14 residues long. Germline V gene data show CDR1 as MDHEN and CDR2 as SYDVKM.

This clonotype has more than one count but fewer than ten. The gene calls are TRBV7-6 and TRBJ2-1; D ambiguous. This CDR3 is 13 amino acids long. Germline CDR1 and CDR2: SGHVS and FNYEAQ. The ends were cut back, 5 bases at V and 4 bases at J, with 9 bases in the middle. As DNA, the CDR3 is TGTGCCAGCAGCGCCTCTCGATACAATGAGCAGTTCTTC. Protein sequence: CASSASRYNEQFF.

The CDR3 region has the DNA TGTGCCAGCGAATTCGGCGGGGAGGAAGAGACCCAGTACTTC. This encodes CASEFGGEEETQYF. This rearrangement joins TRBV3-1 to TRBJ2-5; a possible D gene is TRBD2 (6 bases). Between the trimmed V and J ends, which lost 8 bases and 3 bases, there was a span of 16 bases. The germline CDR1 and CDR2 sequences are LGHDT and YNNKEL (reference sequence). This CDR3 is 14 amino acids long.

This clonotype was picked up a small number of times. V and J are TRBV12-3 or TRBV12-4 and TRBJ1-5; 9 bases map to TRBD1. The CDR3 totals 15 residues. J lost 6 bases, V lost 8 bases, and 11 bases had no gene match. This CDR3 reads CASGGQGKGFQPQHF. The CDR3 bases are TGTGCCAGCGGAGGACAGGGGAAGGGGTTTCAGCCCCAGCATTTT.

This clonotype was observed a handful of times. The chain couples TRBV20-1 to TRBJ2-1, with 7 bases aligning to TRBD2. Germline V lookup: CDR1 DFQATT, CDR2 SNEGSKA (reference sequence). The V gene end was trimmed by 2 bases and the J gene end by 2 bases; junction bases not matched to a gene: 6. The CDR3 covers 15 residues. CDR3 coding DNA: TGCAGTGCTAGACCGTCACTAGCGACCTACAATGAGCAGTTCTTC. Protein sequence: CSARPSLATYNEQFF.

This chain connects TRBV20-1 to TRBJ2-4; D uncertain. The CDR3 runs 12 residues. Trimming removed 6 bases at V and 5 bases at J, with 11 bases between. Looked up from germline, CDR1 is DFQATT and CDR2 is SNEGSKA (reference sequence). CDR3: CSAPVDENIQYF. CDR3 DNA: TGCAGTGCACCCGTTGACGAAAACATTCAGTACTTC.

This clonotype appeared a few times. The genes are TRBV20-1 and TRBJ2-4; 7 bases are a match to TRBD1. The germline CDR1 and CDR2 sequences are DFQATT and SNEGSKA (reference sequence). There are 13 residues in the CDR3. V shed 5 bases and J 9 bases; nucleotides not matched to a gene: 10. CDR3 nucleotide sequence: TGCAGTGCTCTCCCACAGGGGTCGGTCATTCAGTACTTC. The encoded protein is CSALPQGSVIQYF.

This clonotype came up a few times. The chain carries TRBV6-1 and TRBJ2-7, with a tentative D call TRBD1 (5 bases). Trimming removed 4 bases from V and 1 base from J, with 14 bases in between. Germline V gives CDR1 MNHNS, CDR2 SASEGT. This CDR3 is built from 15 residues. For the CDR3, the DNA is TGTGCCAGCAGTGGCAGGGAAAATTGGTCCTACGAGCAGTACTTC. Its translation is CASSGRENWSYEQYF.

The V call is TRBV10-3, the J call TRBJ2-3, with D unresolved. The V gene's germline CDR1 is ENHRY and CDR2 SYGVKD. V lost 8 bases and J lost 4, with 10 bases in between. The CDR3 sequence is 12 residues long. CDR3 residues: CAIQDVSDTQYF. CDR3 in DNA: TGTGCCATCCAGGACGTCTCAGATACGCAGTATTTT.

The rearrangement joins TRBV10-3 to TRBJ2-2, with 10 bases fitting TRBD2. In germline, CDR1 is ENHRY, CDR2 SYGVKD. The J segment lost 4 bases and the V segment lost 10 bases, leaving 9 bases of the junction unmatched. The CDR3 length is 15 residues. The CDR3 DNA reads as TGTGCCACCGCCGGGACTAGCGAGGCCACCGGGGAGCTGTTTTTT. It encodes CATAGTSEATGELFF.

V usage is TRBV10-3 and J usage is TRBJ1-2; tentatively, D is TRBD1 (6 bases). CDR3 size: 15 residues. The germline V gene has CDR1 ENHRY and CDR2 SYGVKD. Trimming shortened V by 4 bases and J by 6 bases, and 18 bases separated the two germline ends. This chain's CDR3 is CAISAAQGSRDGYTF. CDR3 nucleotides: TGTGCCATCAGTGCGGCTCAGGGGAGCCGGGATGGCTACACCTTC.

The J gene is TRBJ1-5, the V gene TRBV25-1, with D possibly being TRBD1 (5 bases). V was trimmed by 8 bases and J by 0 bases, leaving 8 bases between them. The CDR3 contains 13 residues. CDR1 is MGHDK, CDR2 SYGVNS, per germline. DNA of the CDR3: TGTGCCAGCGGAGGGGTTAGCAATCAGCCCCAGCATTTT. Translating gives CASGGVSNQPQHF.

This clonotype showed up just once. V and J are TRBV10-3 and TRBJ1-2; 9 bases match TRBD1. V lost 6 bases to trimming and J lost 7 bases; unmatched junction nucleotides: 9. Germline CDR1 reads ENHRY; CDR2 reads SYGVKD. The CDR3 covers 14 residues. The CDR3 DNA reads TGTGCCATCAGCCGGGACAGGGATGCGGGTGGCTACACCTTC. This gives the protein CAISRDRDAGGYTF.

This clonotype was observed a few times. The chain is built from TRBV28 and TRBJ1-1, with D uncertain. The CDR3 runs to 13 residues. Germline-derived CDR1 and CDR2 are MDHEN and SYDVKM. V dropped 7 bases and J dropped 1 base, with 10 bases sitting between them. The CDR3 is CASTKAANTEAFF. The DNA for the CDR3 is TGTGCCAGCACTAAGGCAGCGAACACTGAAGCTTTCTTT.

V is TRBV5-1 and J is TRBJ2-1; maybe TRBD2 (5 bases). Germline CDR1 reads SGHRS; CDR2 reads YFSETQ. Trimming removed 4 bases at V and 0 bases at J, with 14 bases between. The CDR3 contains 16 residues. The CDR3 coding sequence is TGCGCCAGCAGCGGGAGACGGGCCAGCTCCTACAATGAGCAGTTCTTC. Its translation is CASSGRRASSYNEQFF.

This chain joins TRBV3-1 and TRBJ1-1; D gene unclear. CDR3 length equals 12 residues. V was pared by 6 bases and J by 0 bases, with 5 bases between. Germline V gene lookup returns CDR1 LGHDT and CDR2 YNNKEL (reference sequence). CDR3 protein: CASRDVNTEAFF. The CDR3, as DNA: TGTGCCAGCAGGGACGTGAACACTGAAGCTTTCTTT.

The chain has TRBV29-1 and TRBJ2-5, with TRBD1 as a possible D gene (6 bases). Germline V gives CDR1 SQVTM, CDR2 ANQGSEA. This CDR3 spans 14 amino acids. V was pared by 1 base and J by 5 bases, with 14 bases between. CDR3 bases: TGCAGCGTTGAAGGGGAACAGGGTACGGAGACCCAGTACTTC. Amino acids: CSVEGEQGTETQYF.

This clonotype was recorded a few times. The chain joins TRBV15 to TRBJ1-4; D possibly corresponds to TRBD1 (5 bases). This CDR3 is built from 16 residues. Trimming stripped 0 bases from V and 8 bases from J, with 16 bases between. The germline CDR1 and CDR2 sequences are LNHNV and YYDKDF (reference sequence). Here the CDR3 reads CATSREGAGRWEKLFF. In DNA form, the CDR3 reads TGTGCCACCAGCAGAGAAGGGGCTGGCCGATGGGAAAAACTGTTTTTT.

In this sample, this clonotype turned up many times. This chain connects TRBV24-1 to TRBJ2-1; no clear D gene. The length of the CDR3 is 11 residues. Trimming took off 2 bases at V and 14 bases at J, with 9 bases between the two ends. Germline CDR1 is KGHDR and CDR2 is SFDVKD. CDR3: CATSDYAWKFF. CDR3 nucleotides: TGTGCCACCAGTGATTACGCGTGGAAGTTCTTC.

This clonotype has a single count. The rearrangement uses TRBV18 and TRBJ2-5; 10 positions match TRBD2. The J call may be incorrect, as the DNA end agrees better with TRBJ2-7. Germline CDR1 is KGHSH and CDR2 is LQKENI. This CDR3 spans 15 amino acids. CDR3 protein: CASSPLVAGGDEQYF. In nucleotides, the CDR3 is TGTGCCAGCTCACCACTGGTAGCGGGAGGTGACGAGCAGTACTTC.